This TCR beta chain comes out of a study of beta chain features in type 1 diabetes. TCRB transcripts that were expressed got sequenced, as all of the isolated RNA had been reverse transcribed. TCRdb's copy holds only in-frame clones and misses some; the assay was immunoSEQ multiplex PCR. This table has roughly 240,000 clones, roughly two thirds appearing once. Germline-derived CDR1 and CDR2 are GTSNPN and SVGIG (reference sequence). Between the trimmed V and J ends, which lost 3 bases and 2 bases, there was a span of 14 bases. This CDR3 is built from 14 residues. Material: naive CD4+ T cells from blood. This rearrangement joins TRBV30 to TRBJ2-7; D may match TRBD1 or TRBD2 (6 bases each). The sequence derives from a man younger than 45 in good health. The CDR3 DNA is TGTGCCTGGAGCGTGGGGGGCTCGACCTACGAGCAGTACTTC. This codes for CAWSVGGSTYEQYF.